Here is one TCR beta chain with its context. Its antigen is not identified. The CDR3 end shows no conserved phenylalanine or tryptophan, and so a read error is likely. Patients chosen for sequencing had shown CD8+CD57+ cell expansion by flow cytometry. The diagnosis in all patients was severe acquired aplastic anemia. Prior therapy had not been administered to any patient at the time of blood sampling. This sample was taken from a study of CD8+CD57+ T cells in acquired aplastic anemia. Genomic DNA provided the template from which TCR beta VDJ and CDR3 profiles were obtained. TCRdb ran MiXCR on the reads and lists one entry per CDR3 protein. The sample shows a few hundred thousand distinct CDR3 sequences, about half of them seen only once. Study-wide findings and caveats: Common to patients and controls were roughly 30 CD8+ CDR3 sequences.

Germline V gene sequence: CDR1 LNHDA, CDR2 SQIVND (reference sequence). This CDR3 has 14 residues. The chain employs TRBV19 and TRBJ2-5; D tentatively reads TRBD1 or TRBD2 (7 bases each). The source is a human donor with aplastic anemia. Sequencing was performed on sorted CD4+, CD8+, or CD8+CD57+ T cells (not recorded which) from PBMCs. The CDR3 bases are TGTGTCAGTTCGTACCAGGGGGGGTCAGAGACCCAGTACCTC. It is translated as CVSSYQGGSETQYL.